This T cell receptor (beta chain) originates from a study of technical replicates of blood from four donors. Repertoires were generated with immunoSEQ multiplex PCR, while TCRdb's copy carries only in-frame clones and drops some. The table has around 80,000 clones, roughly 98% seen once; the top ten hold over 0.13%. CDR1 and CDR2 from the germline V gene are MGHRA and YSYEKL. CDR3 size: 18 residues. J gave up 0 bases and V 3 bases, and 10 bases lay outside the gene matches. This sequence was found in a human donor in good health. What was sequenced was T cells isolated from PBMCs. V and J are TRBV4-1 and TRBJ2-1, with 8 nucleotides matching TRBD2. CDR3 sequence (DNA): TGCGCCAGCAGCCAGGGGCGAGGGGCGGGGGGCTCCTACAATGAGCAGTTCTTC. This sequence encodes CASSQGRGAGGSYNEQFF.